This TCR beta chain was found in a study of cytomegalovirus exposure and HLA in healthy donors (dated by TCRdb to about 2017). Describing the broader study: In an earlier analysis of 550 to 750 of the donors, around 290 Gb of sequence data and about 110 million unique TCR beta sequences from roughly 200 million T cells were reported. Approximately 310 gigabases of sequencing data and around 85 million unique TCR sequences made up an early release that covered 500 to 650 HLA-typed donors. Among the approximately 400 genotyped donors, approximately 82% belonged to the genetic ancestry cluster associated with self-reported Caucasian donors. The aim of the study was to test whether cataloging public T cell receptors could identify signatures of past pathogen exposure. The study used immunosequencing to profile the T cell repertoires of about 670 subjects and linked those repertoires to cytomegalovirus serostatus. Besides the first cohort of some 670 subjects, a separate validation cohort made up of 95 to 150 different subjects was used. High-throughput TCR immunosequencing, statistical association of individual TCRs with disease status, and machine learning were combined to predict cytomegalovirus infection status. A later analysis re-analyzed previously published TCR beta repertoires from approximately 700 donors and added high-resolution HLA genotyping to study TCR occurrence patterns. Rather than drawing on any new phenotypic data, the later analysis identified candidate immune exposures from TCR beta sequences and the way those sequences occurred across donors. An earlier analysis of some 500 of the donors applied high-throughput TCR beta sequencing to assess whether each TCR beta V gene segment acted as functional or pseudogenic. Donor age, sex, ethnicity and CMV serostatus were compiled together with the repertoire data. A later genetic analysis used genome-wide SNP genotypes for about 65% of the 666 donors, treating that subset as a discovery cohort. Every repertoire in the discovery cohort had been generated on one and the same sequencing platform. HLA typing included class I and class II loci at four-digit resolution. Typing coverage varied by locus: roughly 629-640 donors for A, B, C, DRB1 and DQB1; around 560 for DQA1; around 610 for DPA1; approximately 470 for DPB1. Roughly five DR-DQ haplotypes were handled as single units for association and clustering because linkage in the cohort was strong. On average, approximately 250,000 unique TCR beta nucleotide sequences were sequenced per donor among fewer than 500 genotyped donors of the cohort, with roughly 18% of those sequences being non-productive.

On the study overall, not on this receptor specifically: An earlier analysis of 450 to 750 of the donors showed that most TCR beta V segments appeared in productive rearrangements either about 87% or about 30% of the time, which broadly matched IMGT annotations. The classifier was reported to diagnose cytomegalovirus status with high specificity and sensitivity in both the original cohort and the validation cohort. Roughly uniform sequencing depth across donors was assumed in presence/absence analyses, although this assumption may not hold. Some IMGT-functional V segments, including TRBV6-2 and TRBV6-3, could not be told apart with the 87-base-pair reads, so those segments were excluded. Linkage disequilibrium might explain the correlated functional status among segregating V segments, but an unknown experimental factor could not be ruled out. A further reported finding was that TCR beta sequences accurately predicted the HLA-A and HLA-B alleles for most subjects in the first cohort. Strong co-occurrence of HLA alleles, especially DR and DQ, made assigning TCR associations to individual alleles difficult. Most TCR sequences were observed very rarely across donors, whereas some public TCRs were present in many individuals. The authors suggested that the approach could potentially be generalized to other disease states and immunological phenotypes. Most CMV-associated TCR beta chains appeared to be HLA-restricted in a later analysis, and the HLA associations seemed to be driven largely by CMV exposure. A later analysis found that HLA-associated TCR beta chains were more clonally expanded and had lower generation probabilities than equally common non-associated chains. Because some donors lacked HLA typing at each locus, the association tests relied only on the typed subset. For the cohort, immune exposure information was limited to CMV serostatus. A total of roughly 160 TCR beta chains were listed by the study as associated with cytomegalovirus. A later genetic analysis associated a missense DCLRE1C variant with V-gene and J-gene trimming of TCR beta chains, and an independent cohort replicated the association. In this cohort, only TCR beta chains were sequenced, and detectable features were limited by the absence of alpha or paired-chain data. About 17 rarely observed V segments, including chromosome 9 orphons, were excluded from the earlier analysis of several hundred of the donors because counts were too low. The sequencing pipeline was judged likely to have produced a cluster of highly shared sequence variants as a technical artifact. In a later genetic analysis, fewer N-insertions in productive TCRs were reported among donors in an Asian-associated ancestry cluster than the roughly 700-donor mean. Three of the identified cytomegalovirus-associated TCR beta chains were confirmed in vitro to be specific for cytomegalovirus antigens. A later analysis found that TCR association rates varied across HLA loci, with DRB1 alleles showing the most associated TCRs and HLA-C alleles the fewest. At a false discovery rate of 0.05, a later analysis linked some 17,000 TCR beta sequences to specific HLA alleles. A later analysis reported that several top co-occurrence clusters appeared linked to parvovirus B19, influenza, CMV and Epstein-Barr virus.

The CDR3 runs 16 residues from the cysteine to the phenylalanine. The sequence is cut down to CDR3 DNA, 48 bases in frame from base 1. CDR1 is given as MNHEY and CDR2 as SMNVEV, both from the germline V gene (reference sequence). V is trimmed back by 2 bases and J by 3 bases, and the junction contains 5 bases that no gene match accounts for. Regarding this clone: What antigen it recognizes has not been identified. Base-call qualities are not available, and no considerably larger clone is one nucleotide away.

The library was generated by the immunoSEQ multiplex PCR assay. For the multiplex PCR, a mixture combining 60 forward primers for TCR Vbeta segments and 13 reverse primers for TCR Jbeta segments was used. The CDR3 region of rearranged TCR beta genes was amplified from genomic DNA by a multiplex PCR assay. Amplified TCR beta libraries were sequenced as 87-base-pair reads on the Illumina HiSeq System. In the original analysis: A later analysis tallied 75 million to 85 million unique TCR beta chains across the 600 to 700 repertoires, and roughly 11 million of those chains were shared by two or more donors. To remove PCR and sequencing errors, raw reads were error-corrected and collapsed into unique sequences using a nearest-neighbor algorithm that merged closely related sequences. V, D and J gene segments were assigned by aligning CDR3 sequences to IMGT reference sequences. For a sequence to be retained, a match of at least six nucleotides was required to both a V gene segment and a J gene segment. Rearrangements were classified as productive when the CDR3 lacked stop codons and remained in frame with V and J, and all other rearrangements were classified as non-productive. Following IMGT convention, CDR3 was defined as the stretch from the second conserved V-encoded cysteine to the conserved J-encoded phenylalanine. Sequences without an unambiguous match to a single V gene segment were excluded from the earlier analysis of approximately 560 of the donors. An earlier analysis of 550 to 650 of the donors classified V segments as functional when productive rearrangements were above 56.7% and as segregating when the standard deviation between donors was above 5%. To diagnose cytomegalovirus status from the catalog of TCR beta chain sequences, a statistical classification framework was built. In a later analysis, V and J genes were assigned by comparing TCR nucleotide sequences against IMGT/GENE-DB human TR gene sequences. A later analysis assigned CDR3 sequences and most-parsimonious VDJ recombination scenarios with the TCRdist pipeline. In a later analysis, each TCR beta chain was defined by its CDR3 amino acid sequence together with its V-gene family, and reads lacking a unique V-gene family were excluded. As a way to deal with suspected cross-contamination and a sequencing artifact, a later analysis dropped 640 or so nucleotide sequences that were highly shared and had low generation probability. A later analysis calculated a clonal expansion index for each public chain from normalized within-repertoire ranks of inferred template counts. Generation probabilities in a later analysis came from a VDJ recombination model fitted to out-of-frame rearrangements, and those results were checked against IGoR. In a later analysis, TCR-TCR, TCR-HLA and TCR-CMV co-occurrence was scored with hypergeometric tests, and a repertoire-size bias correction was applied to TCR pairs. A later analysis estimated false discovery rates by permuting HLA or CMV assignments 20 times. In a later analysis, co-occurring TCRs were grouped with DBSCAN, and TCRdist sequence similarity was added when clustering was performed within HLA-allele-positive subsets. Repertoires with fewer than 30,000 or more than 120,000 public chains, plus five repertoires with anomalous nucleotide sharing, were excluded from co-occurrence clustering. TCRdb limited this immuneACCESS table to in-frame rearrangements with V and J called. A share of clones is missing; checked studies link under half to unresolved V genes, and the rest is unexplained. The V and J calls and clone size are taken from that table; D and trimming were inferred from the DNA. Across this sample there are around 200,000 clones, with roughly 68% seen only once. The ten largest account for less than 3% of the sample.

In total, 500 to 700 healthy bone marrow donors made up the cohort. All cohort members were sampled while nominally healthy, although unrecorded immune exposures were likely present. The donor tested CMV seropositive and was one of the 289 seropositive cohort members. A peripheral blood sample was collected from each donor, and TCR beta sequencing was performed on peripheral blood mononuclear cells. Genomic DNA extraction from the blood cell samples was performed with the Qiagen DNeasy Blood Extraction Kit. The receptor comes from a man aged 35 to 55 in good health and CMV-seropositive. The chain was built from TRBV27 and TRBJ2-7, with 12 junctional bases fitting TRBD2. The specimen sequenced was PBMCs. The DNA is TGTGCCAGCAGTTTACAGACTAGCGGGGGAATCTACGAGCAGTACTTC. Its translation is CASSLQTSGGIYEQYF.